Shown below are 25 T cell receptor beta chains from a single sample sequenced in a study of spatial heterogeneity in lung cancer. TCRdb independently ran MiXCR on the 5' RACE reads; one entry per CDR3 protein. The table records tens of thousands of distinct CDR3 sequences, roughly an eighth of them present only once. Described time point: sample taken at primary tumor resection. No cells were sorted before sequencing. The whole RNA sequenced was extracted from tumor, nontumor lung or frozen PBMC. Source: PBMCs, taken at surgery. These receptors came from a male donor with early-stage non-small cell lung cancer.

This chain joins TRBV6-5 and TRBJ1-5, with D tentatively TRBD1 (6 bases). Per the germline V gene, CDR1 is MNHEY and CDR2 is SVGAGI. V was clipped by 6 bases and J by 5 bases, with 17 bases between them. The CDR3 is made up of 15 amino acids. The CDR3 is CASSRGGGGHQPQHF. The CDR3 DNA reads as TGTGCCAGCAGCCGTGGAGGAGGGGGACATCAGCCCCAGCATTTT.

This clonotype was observed a handful of times. The chain is built from TRBV2 and TRBJ1-5; D may be TRBD1 (6 bases). Trimming took 7 bases from V and 3 from J, leaving 13 bases between them. Looked up from germline, CDR1 is SNHLY and CDR2 is FYNNEI. The CDR3 consists of 14 residues. The CDR3 protein is CASTPGDYNQPQHF. CDR3 sequence (DNA): TGTGCCAGCACCCCAGGGGATTACAATCAGCCCCAGCATTTT.

This chain connects TRBV20-1 to TRBJ1-5; 8 bases agree with TRBD1. Per the germline V gene, CDR1 is DFQATT and CDR2 is SNEGSKA (reference sequence). V trimming: 6 bases; J trimming: 4 bases; junction bases outside the gene matches: 5. CDR3 size: 13 residues. DNA for the CDR3: TGCAGTGCCGCGGACAGGGAAAATCAGCCCCAGCATTTT. Its translation is CSAADRENQPQHF.

This clonotype was counted a few times. This sequence joins TRBV27 and TRBJ1-4, with 9 nucleotides matching TRBD1. CDR3 length: 17 residues. J gave up 6 bases and V 3 bases, and 11 bases lay outside the gene matches. In germline, CDR1 is MNHEY, CDR2 SMNVEV (reference sequence). The CDR3 bases are TGTGCCAGCAGTTTGATTACGCCGGGACAGGGAGATGAAAAACTGTTTTTT. Its protein product is CASSLITPGQGDEKLFF.

The chain links TRBV5-1 to TRBJ1-6; TRBD1 matches at 11 bases. The CDR3 is made up of 16 amino acids. Germline V CDR1 and CDR2: SGHRS, YFSETQ. With 0 bases clipped from V and 8 bases from J, the junction kept 4 bases outside the gene matches. CDR3: CASSLGTGGSDSPLHF. The CDR3 nucleotides are TGCGCCAGCAGCTTGGGGACAGGGGGCTCGGATTCACCCCTCCACTTT.

The chain has TRBV6-1 and TRBJ2-7, with D uncertain. The CDR3 is made up of 14 amino acids. Germline V lookup: CDR1 MNHNS, CDR2 SASEGT. V lost 2 bases, J lost 1 base, and 9 bases lay in between. CDR3 region: CASSEMGLSYEQYF. The CDR3 DNA reads TGTGCCAGCAGTGAAATGGGATTATCCTACGAGCAGTACTTC.

This clonotype was observed at least ten times. The rearrangement uses TRBV20-1 and TRBJ2-1; D is ambiguous. Germline V lookup: CDR1 DFQATT, CDR2 SNEGSKA (reference sequence). Trimming removed 0 bases at V and 7 bases at J, with 10 bases between. The CDR3 is made up of 13 amino acids. CDR3 DNA: TGCAGTGCTAGAGAGGCTGGCCGTAATGAGCAGTTCTTC. Amino acid sequence: CSAREAGRNEQFF.

The genes are TRBV6-5 and TRBJ2-2; D gene unclear. Germline CDR1 and CDR2: MNHEY and SVGAGI. V was shortened by 4 bases and J by 3 bases, with 6 bases between the two germline ends. The CDR3 is 13 residues long. CDR3 sequence (DNA): TGTGCCAGCAGTTCCCGGGACACCGGGGAGCTGTTTTTT. This sequence encodes CASSSRDTGELFF.

This clonotype was found a few times. The rearrangement links TRBV3-1 to TRBJ2-6; D may be TRBD1 (6 bases). Between the trimmed V and J ends, which lost 3 bases and 2 bases, there was a span of 8 bases. The CDR3 totals 15 residues. CDR1 is LGHDT, CDR2 YNNKEL, per germline (reference sequence). The CDR3 region is CASSQYRAGANVLTF. In DNA form, the CDR3 reads TGTGCCAGCAGCCAGTACAGGGCTGGGGCCAACGTCCTGACTTTC.

This clonotype was counted only a few times. The V call is TRBV30, the J call TRBJ2-7, with a possible D match to TRBD1 (5 bases). This CDR3 is 13 amino acids long. Germline V CDR1 and CDR2: GTSNPN, SVGIG (reference sequence). The germline V and J ends were trimmed by 8 bases and 5 bases, with 19 bases remaining between them. The CDR3 region has the DNA TGTGCCAGCTCAGGGAACTACGACGACGAGCAGTACTTC. Translated, it gives CASSGNYDDEQYF.

The chain links TRBV15 to TRBJ1-2, with a weak D call TRBD1 (5 bases). The V end was cut by 0 bases, the J end by 6 bases, with 11 bases between. The CDR3 runs 14 residues. Germline lookup yields CDR1 LNHNV and CDR2 YYDKDF (reference sequence). The CDR3 nucleotides are TGTGCCACCAGCAGAGATGTGTCAGGGAATGGCTACACCTTC. Protein sequence: CATSRDVSGNGYTF.

The gene calls are TRBV7-9 and TRBJ1-5; D call uncertain. CDR1 and CDR2 from the germline V gene are SEHNR and FQNEAQ (reference sequence). The germline V and J ends were trimmed by 0 bases and 1 base, with 13 bases remaining between them. The CDR3 has 17 residues. The CDR3 reads CASSLAPPAGSNQPQHF. The CDR3 coding sequence is TGTGCCAGCAGCTTAGCCCCCCCGGCGGGGAGCAATCAGCCCCAGCATTTT.

There are a few counts of this clonotype. The chain joins TRBV10-3 to TRBJ2-3; TRBD2 matches at 11 bases. The CDR3 has 17 amino acids. V lost 0 bases and J lost 3; bases outside the gene matches: 5. CDR1 is ENHRY and CDR2 is SYGVKD in the germline V gene. This CDR3 reads CAISESVAGGRTDTQYF. As DNA, the CDR3 is TGTGCCATCAGTGAGTCAGTAGCGGGAGGGAGGACAGATACGCAGTATTTT.

This clonotype was seen only a few times. The chain joins TRBV30 to TRBJ1-2; TRBD1 aligns across 7 bases. CDR3 length equals 17 residues. CDR1 and CDR2 from the germline V gene are GTSNPN and SVGIG (reference sequence). Trimming cost V 6 bases and J 4 bases; bases outside gene matches: 20. The CDR3 protein is CACSGATDRTPFYGYTF. CDR3 DNA sequence: TGTGCCTGTTCCGGTGCTACGGACAGGACCCCGTTCTATGGCTACACCTTC. Supplemented by reference TRBV30 and TRBJ1-2, the full variable domain reads SQTIHQWPATLVQPVGSPLSLECTVEGTSNPNLYWYRQAAGRGLQLLFYSVGIGQISSEVPQNLSASRPQDRQFILSSKKLLLSDSGFYLCACSGATDRTPFYGYTFGSGTRLTVV.

This clonotype was seen a single time. The chain has TRBV7-3 and TRBJ2-2, with TRBD2 matching 12 bases. The CDR3 runs to 16 residues. With 5 bases clipped from V and 5 bases from J, the junction kept 6 bases outside the gene matches. CDR1 SGHTA and CDR2 FQGTGA come from the germline V gene. CDR3 sequence: CASSLAGGPGTGELFF. The DNA of the CDR3 is TGTGCCAGCAGCCTAGCGGGGGGGCCTGGAACCGGGGAGCTGTTTTTT.

The CDR3 sequence: CATMGDRRGPGANVLTF. DNA for the CDR3: TGTGCCACGATGGGGGACAGAAGAGGACCTGGGGCCAACGTCCTGACTTTC. The chain employs TRBV6-2 or TRBV6-3 and TRBJ2-6; the match to TRBD1 covers 7 bases. J lost 2 bases, V lost 10 bases, and 14 bases had no gene match. Germline-derived CDR1 and CDR2 are MNHEY and SVGEGT. The CDR3 has 17 amino acids.

CDR3 residues: CSGGAEGNTGELFF. The CDR3 coding sequence is TGCAGCGGAGGCGCCGAGGGAAACACCGGGGAGCTGTTTTTT. The rearrangement uses TRBV29-1 and TRBJ2-2, with D perhaps matching TRBD2 (5 bases). This CDR3 has 14 residues. V gave up 7 bases and J gave up 2 bases, with 14 bases separating them. The V gene's germline CDR1 is SQVTM and CDR2 ANQGSEA.

This clonotype has only a few counts. The CDR3 spells CASTLTGTQPQHF. The CDR3 DNA reads as TGTGCCAGCACCTTGACAGGTACTCAGCCCCAGCATTTT. V usage is TRBV27 and J usage is TRBJ1-5; weak D call: TRBD1 (6 bases). The length of the CDR3 is 13 residues. V lost 7 bases and J lost 6, with 13 bases in between. Germline V gene data show CDR1 as MNHEY and CDR2 as SMNVEV (reference sequence).

The V and J genes are TRBV28 and TRBJ2-7, with D possibly matching TRBD1 (5 bases). The V gene's germline CDR1 is MDHEN and CDR2 SYDVKM. The CDR3 extends over 13 amino acids. V was pared by 3 bases and J by 3 bases, with 9 bases between. The DNA of the CDR3 is TGTGCCAGCAGTTTGACAGCAGTCTACGAGCAGTACTTC. Its protein product is CASSLTAVYEQYF.

V is TRBV2 and J is TRBJ1-2, with TRBD1 identical over 7 bases. With 5 bases clipped from V and 11 bases from J, the junction kept 17 bases outside the gene matches. In germline, CDR1 is SNHLY, CDR2 FYNNEI. This CDR3 comprises 15 residues. The DNA of the CDR3 is TGTGCCAGCAGTCAGCACCGGGACAGACTCCTCAAGTACACCTTC. Its protein is CASSQHRDRLLKYTF.

The chain carries TRBV12-3 or TRBV12-4 and TRBJ2-3; 7 bases are a match to TRBD2. The CDR3 runs 14 residues. The J segment lost 4 bases and the V segment lost 3 bases, leaving 4 bases of the junction unmatched. The CDR3: CASSLGGGADTQYF. The CDR3 nucleotides are TGTGCCAGCAGTTTGGGGGGGGGGGCAGATACGCAGTATTTT.

Written as DNA, the CDR3 is TGCAGCGGACAGGAAGCTAACTATGGCTACACCTTC. Its protein is CSGQEANYGYTF. The chain carries TRBV29-1 and TRBJ1-2; D perhaps matches TRBD1 (6 bases). The CDR3 contains 12 residues. Germline V gives CDR1 SQVTM, CDR2 ANQGSEA. Trimming took 7 bases from V and 0 from J, leaving 9 bases between them.

This clonotype was seen more than once but under ten times. The rearrangement links TRBV12-3 or TRBV12-4 to TRBJ1-2; D is unclear. Trimming stripped 3 bases from V and 7 bases from J, with 18 bases between. The CDR3 contains 15 residues. The CDR3 loop is CASSFRDSLTGGYTF. The DNA of the CDR3 is TGTGCCAGCAGTTTTCGAGACTCACTAACGGGTGGCTACACCTTC.

In its sample, this clonotype was seen a few times. V usage is TRBV29-1 and J usage is TRBJ2-2; a weak D match, TRBD2 (5 bases). CDR3 length: 20 residues. The V gene's germline CDR1 is SQVTM and CDR2 ANQGSEA. V lost 6 bases, J lost 1 base, and 30 bases lay in between. CDR3 protein: CSVPSRWSGSGRLNTGELFF. The CDR3 DNA reads TGCAGCGTCCCAAGTAGGTGGTCTGGGAGCGGACGGTTGAACACCGGGGAGCTGTTTTTT.

The chain combines TRBV9 with TRBJ2-7; TRBD1 matches at 7 bases. The germline V gene has CDR1 SGDLS and CDR2 YYNGEE. V lost 0 bases and J lost 3; bases outside the gene matches: 6. The CDR3 is 15 residues long. CDR3 amino acids: CASSVGQGKFYEQYF. The CDR3 nucleotides are TGTGCCAGCAGCGTAGGACAGGGAAAATTCTACGAGCAGTACTTC. The full variable domain, rest sourced from reference TRBV9 and TRBJ2-7, is DSGVTQTPKHLITATGQRVTLRCSPRSGDLSVYWYQQSLDQGLQFLIQYYNGEERAKGNILERFSAQQFPDLHSELNLSSLELGDSALYFCASSVGQGKFYEQYFGPGTRLTVT.